The rows below give T cell receptor beta chains drawn from one sample of a study of T-cell memory formation after mild COVID-19. Each CDR3 protein gets one entry after TCRdb re-called the 5' RACE reads with MiXCR. Found here are 300,000 or so distinct CDR3 sequences, about 17% of them singletons; the top ten hold 20% to 25%. Sequencing input: PBMCs or a T cell subset sorted from them (not recorded which). All receptors come from a man aged 18 to 30 who had mild COVID-19 (a few samples of this study predate the infection). Cell type and time point are not known. Both conserved end residues are part of each CDR3. D genes are given only for firm matches. Clone size is shown for a subset of rows, as once, few, many or a class of expanded clone.

D gene: TRBD2
J gene: TRBJ2-1
clone size: -
V gene: TRBV19
CDR3 protein: CASSKRGGRSYNEQFF
CDR3 DNA: TGTGCCAGTAGTAAGCGGGGGGGCCGGTCCTACAATGAGCAGTTCTTC

D gene: -
J gene: TRBJ2-7
clone size: -
V gene: TRBV12-3/TRBV12-4
CDR3 protein: CASSLGGAGWEQYF
CDR3 DNA: TGTGCCAGCAGTTTAGGAGGGGCTGGGTGGGAGCAGTACTTC

D gene: -
J gene: TRBJ2-7
clone size: few
V gene: TRBV5-5
CDR3 protein: CASSLPGAYEQYF
CDR3 DNA: TGTGCCAGCAGCTTGCCAGGGGCCTACGAGCAGTACTTC

D gene: TRBD2
J gene: TRBJ2-2
clone size: few
V gene: TRBV5-1
CDR3 protein: CASSLAGPPTGELFF
CDR3 DNA: TGCGCCAGCAGCTTAGCGGGGCCACCGACCGGGGAGCTGTTTTTT

D gene: -
J gene: TRBJ2-5
clone size: -
V gene: TRBV29-1
CDR3 protein: CSVELAGFQETQYF
CDR3 DNA: TGCAGCGTTGAACTGGCGGGGTTCCAAGAGACCCAGTACTTC

D gene: TRBD1
J gene: TRBJ1-4
clone size: -
V gene: TRBV7-2
CDR3 protein: CASSSGGYDEKLFF
CDR3 DNA: TGTGCCAGCAGTTCAGGGGGTTATGATGAAAAACTGTTTTTT

D gene: TRBD1
J gene: TRBJ2-2
clone size: -
V gene: TRBV29-1
CDR3 protein: CSVGDRVNTGELFF
CDR3 DNA: TGCAGCGTTGGGGACAGGGTCAACACCGGGGAGCTGTTTTTT

D gene: -
J gene: TRBJ1-1
clone size: few
V gene: TRBV12-3/TRBV12-4
CDR3 protein: CASTVGGNTEAFF
CDR3 DNA: TGTGCCAGCACCGTGGGGGGAAACACTGAAGCTTTCTTT

D gene: TRBD1
J gene: TRBJ2-1
clone size: few
V gene: TRBV6-4
CDR3 protein: CASSDGRDRGNEQFF
CDR3 DNA: TGTGCCAGCAGTGACGGGCGGGACAGGGGAAATGAGCAGTTCTTC

D gene: -
J gene: TRBJ1-2
clone size: few
V gene: TRBV29-1
CDR3 protein: CSVELGVANYGYTF
CDR3 DNA: TGCAGCGTTGAACTGGGGGTGGCTAACTATGGCTACACCTTC

D gene: -
J gene: TRBJ1-5
clone size: -
V gene: TRBV11-2
CDR3 protein: CASSFERNQPQHF
CDR3 DNA: TGTGCCAGCAGCTTCGAACGGAATCAGCCCCAGCATTTT

D gene: TRBD1
J gene: TRBJ2-7
clone size: few
V gene: TRBV11-3
CDR3 protein: CASSLGQGLGEQYF
CDR3 DNA: TGTGCCAGCAGCTTAGGACAGGGGTTGGGCGAGCAGTACTTC

D gene: TRBD2
J gene: TRBJ2-4
clone size: -
V gene: TRBV9
CDR3 protein: CASSVSSGGQNIQYF
CDR3 DNA: TGTGCCAGCAGCGTGAGTTCGGGGGGGCAAAACATTCAGTACTTC

D gene: -
J gene: TRBJ1-2
clone size: few
V gene: TRBV6-5
CDR3 protein: CASSYEGRAEPDGYTF
CDR3 DNA: TGTGCCAGCAGTTACGAGGGCCGTGCCGAACCGGATGGCTACACCTTC

D gene: TRBD1
J gene: TRBJ2-4
clone size: few
V gene: TRBV28
CDR3 protein: CASRSQQGLAKNIQYF
CDR3 DNA: TGTGCCAGCAGATCTCAACAGGGGTTGGCCAAAAACATTCAGTACTTC

D gene: -
J gene: TRBJ2-3
clone size: once
V gene: TRBV12-3/TRBV12-4
CDR3 protein: CASRRPGGGDTQYF
CDR3 DNA: TGTGCCAGCAGACGCCCCGGGGGTGGGGATACGCAGTATTTT

D gene: -
J gene: TRBJ2-2
clone size: -
V gene: TRBV12-3/TRBV12-4
CDR3 protein: CASSLNRAVGELFF
CDR3 DNA: TGTGCCAGCAGTTTGAACAGGGCCGTCGGGGAGCTGTTTTTT

D gene: -
J gene: TRBJ1-1
clone size: -
V gene: TRBV27
CDR3 protein: CASSSWENTEAFF
CDR3 DNA: TGTGCCAGCAGTTCCTGGGAAAACACTGAAGCTTTCTTT

D gene: TRBD2
J gene: TRBJ2-1
clone size: once
V gene: TRBV20-1
CDR3 protein: CSARDSGGALVDEQFF
CDR3 DNA: TGCAGTGCTAGAGATTCCGGGGGGGCTCTCGTCGATGAGCAGTTCTTC

D gene: -
J gene: TRBJ2-7
clone size: many
V gene: TRBV9
CDR3 protein: CASGRGYEQYF
CDR3 DNA: TGTGCCAGCGGAAGGGGTTATGAGCAGTACTTC

D gene: TRBD1
J gene: TRBJ1-2
clone size: -
V gene: TRBV6-5
CDR3 protein: CASSYSDRGVYGYTF
CDR3 DNA: TGTGCCAGCAGTTACTCTGACAGGGGGGTCTATGGCTACACCTTC

D gene: -
J gene: TRBJ1-2
clone size: -
V gene: TRBV24-1
CDR3 protein: CATSDLRGNGYTF
CDR3 DNA: TGTGCCACCAGTGATTTGCGGGGGAATGGCTACACCTTC

D gene: -
J gene: TRBJ1-4
clone size: -
V gene: TRBV5-1
CDR3 protein: CASSLGLGEGEKLFF
CDR3 DNA: TGCGCCAGCAGCTTGGGACTAGGAGAGGGAGAAAAACTGTTTTTT

D gene: TRBD2
J gene: TRBJ2-3
clone size: -
V gene: TRBV4-2
CDR3 protein: CASSPGGVTDTQYF
CDR3 DNA: TGTGCCAGCTCGCCGGGGGGGGTCACAGATACGCAGTATTTT

D gene: TRBD1
J gene: TRBJ2-2
clone size: many
V gene: TRBV28
CDR3 protein: CASEDRDENTGELFF
CDR3 DNA: TGTGCCAGCGAGGACAGGGATGAGAACACCGGGGAGCTGTTTTTT

D gene: -
J gene: TRBJ2-7
clone size: few
V gene: TRBV29-1
CDR3 protein: CSVVGRFSYEQYF
CDR3 DNA: TGCAGCGTTGTAGGGCGGTTTTCCTACGAGCAGTACTTC

D gene: TRBD2
J gene: TRBJ2-1
clone size: once
V gene: TRBV9
CDR3 protein: CASSVGVSGGAYNEQFF
CDR3 DNA: TGTGCCAGCAGCGTAGGAGTGAGCGGGGGGGCCTACAATGAGCAGTTCTTC

D gene: -
J gene: TRBJ1-4
clone size: few
V gene: TRBV20-1
CDR3 protein: CSARDSEEAPREKLFF
CDR3 DNA: TGCAGTGCTAGAGATTCTGAAGAGGCGCCTCGGGAAAAACTGTTTTTT

D gene: TRBD2
J gene: TRBJ2-2
clone size: -
V gene: TRBV4-3
CDR3 protein: CASSHSGALTGELFF
CDR3 DNA: TGCGCCAGCAGCCACAGCGGGGCCCTAACGGGGGAGCTGTTTTTT

D gene: -
J gene: TRBJ2-5
clone size: few
V gene: TRBV20-1
CDR3 protein: CSAGQYVGETQYF
CDR3 DNA: TGCAGTGCTGGGCAGTATGTCGGCGAGACCCAGTACTTC

D gene: TRBD1
J gene: TRBJ1-1
clone size: few
V gene: TRBV4-3
CDR3 protein: CASSSFWGQQNTEAFF
CDR3 DNA: TGCGCCAGCTCATCCTTTTGGGGACAGCAGAACACTGAAGCTTTCTTT

D gene: TRBD1
J gene: TRBJ1-6
clone size: -
V gene: TRBV20-1
CDR3 protein: CSALGQNYNSPLHF
CDR3 DNA: TGCAGTGCCCTGGGACAGAACTATAATTCACCCCTCCACTTT

D gene: -
J gene: TRBJ2-3
clone size: few
V gene: TRBV5-1
CDR3 protein: CASSLNPTADTQYF
CDR3 DNA: TGCGCCAGCAGCTTGAACCCCACCGCGGATACGCAGTATTTT

D gene: -
J gene: TRBJ2-5
clone size: few
V gene: TRBV6-5
CDR3 protein: CASSYGSPTLETQYF
CDR3 DNA: TGTGCCAGCAGTTACGGCAGTCCGACTTTGGAGACCCAGTACTTC

D gene: TRBD2
J gene: TRBJ2-1
clone size: many
V gene: TRBV6-6
CDR3 protein: CASSYSTERGSYNEQFF
CDR3 DNA: TGTGCCAGCAGTTACTCGACCGAGCGGGGATCCTACAATGAGCAGTTCTTC

D gene: -
J gene: TRBJ1-2
clone size: -
V gene: TRBV5-1
CDR3 protein: CASSLVLDPNYGYTF
CDR3 DNA: TGCGCCAGCAGCTTGGTCCTGGACCCTAACTATGGCTACACCTTC

D gene: TRBD1
J gene: TRBJ1-2
clone size: -
V gene: TRBV5-1
CDR3 protein: CASSLGTGTGYGYTF
CDR3 DNA: TGCGCCAGCAGCTTGGGGACCGGGACAGGATATGGCTACACCTTC

D gene: -
J gene: TRBJ1-1
clone size: -
V gene: TRBV30
CDR3 protein: CAWISRGSWAFF
CDR3 DNA: TGTGCCTGGATTAGTCGAGGGAGTTGGGCTTTCTTT

D gene: TRBD2
J gene: TRBJ2-5
clone size: -
V gene: TRBV7-2
CDR3 protein: CASSFQASGGLVQETQYF
CDR3 DNA: TGTGCCAGCTCCTTCCAGGCTAGCGGGGGCCTCGTCCAAGAGACCCAGTACTTC

D gene: TRBD1
J gene: TRBJ1-2
clone size: few
V gene: TRBV7-9
CDR3 protein: CASSWAGQNYGYTF
CDR3 DNA: TGTGCCAGCAGCTGGGCGGGACAGAACTATGGCTACACCTTC

D gene: TRBD2
J gene: TRBJ2-1
clone size: -
V gene: TRBV6-5
CDR3 protein: CASRPSGGARREQFF
CDR3 DNA: TGTGCCAGCAGGCCTAGCGGGGGGGCCCGTCGTGAGCAGTTCTTC